The 19 T cell receptor beta chains listed next were all sequenced from one sample in a study of blood T cells in healthy people across ages. With a J-beta primer mix and a sample-barcoded 5' primer, a second PCR ran about 7 to 12 cycles. One entry per CDR3 protein results from TCRdb running MiXCR on the 5' RACE reads. The sample has approximately 850,000 distinct CDR3 sequences, 58% seen once. Sequencing was performed on blood. Every receptor here comes from a man between 25 and 39 years old in good health.

The chain couples TRBV20-1 to TRBJ2-3; 14 bases agree with TRBD2. This CDR3 comprises 18 residues. CDR1 DFQATT and CDR2 SNEGSKA come from the germline V gene (reference sequence). Germline trimming cut 1 base from V and 1 base from J; bases unmatched to any gene: 7. CDR3 protein: CSARGPGTSGGRTDTQYF. The CDR3 DNA sequence: TGCAGTGCTAGAGGCCCAGGGACTAGCGGGGGCCGCACAGATACGCAGTATTTT.

The V call is TRBV3-1, the J call TRBJ2-5, with TRBD1 identical over 9 bases. Germline values: CDR1 LGHDT, CDR2 YNNKEL (reference sequence). The CDR3 consists of 15 residues. V trimming: 4 bases; J trimming: 7 bases; junction bases outside the gene matches: 10. CDR3 in DNA: TGTGCCAGCAGCCCGACAGGGGGTAGGAAGGCGACCCAGTACTTC. It is translated as CASSPTGGRKATQYF.

This chain uses TRBV6-2 or TRBV6-3 with TRBJ2-3; 7 bases are shared with TRBD2. This CDR3 region has 14 residues. J gave up 3 bases and V 9 bases, and 9 bases lay outside the gene matches. From germline, CDR1 is MNHEY and CDR2 SVGEGT. The CDR3 DNA is TGTGCCAGTAATCTTAACGGGGGGACAGATACGCAGTATTTT. Translated, it gives CASNLNGGTDTQYF.

This sequence joins TRBV20-1 and TRBJ2-7, with 11 bases that match TRBD2. CDR1 is DFQATT and CDR2 is SNEGSKA in the germline V gene (reference sequence). Trimming cost V 6 bases and J 3 bases; bases outside gene matches: 1. CDR3 length: 12 amino acids. CDR3 nucleotides: TGCAGTGCGGGACTAGCGGACTACGAGCAGTACTTC. Encoded protein: CSAGLADYEQYF.

The CDR3 DNA sequence: TGTGCCAGCAACCCGAAAGTGGGGTCCGGGGAGACCCAGTACTTC. Translating gives CASNPKVGSGETQYF. The chain employs TRBV3-1 and TRBJ2-5; no definite D call. This CDR3 spans 15 amino acids. V lost 7 bases, J lost 5 bases, and 20 bases lay in between. Germline values: CDR1 LGHDT, CDR2 YNNKEL (reference sequence).

The rearrangement links TRBV11-2 to TRBJ2-3; 7 nucleotides match TRBD1. V gave up 4 bases and J gave up 2 bases; unmatched junction bases: 12. The germline gives CDR1 SGHAT, CDR2 FQNNGV. The CDR3 covers 17 residues. DNA of the CDR3: TGTGCCAGCAGCTCCGAGCACAGGGGATCGATCACAGATACGCAGTATTTT. Protein product: CASSSEHRGSITDTQYF.

The table lists this clonotype with a few counts. This chain joins TRBV10-2 and TRBJ2-6; D uncertain. This CDR3 has 15 residues. The germline CDR1 and CDR2 sequences are WSHSY and SAAADI. V lost 8 bases to trimming and J lost 0 bases, with 11 bases between them. This chain's CDR3 is CASGDSPSGANVLTF. For the CDR3, the DNA is TGCGCCAGCGGCGATTCGCCCTCTGGGGCCAACGTCCTGACTTTC.

The J gene is TRBJ2-3, the V gene TRBV11-2, with a possible D match to TRBD2 (5 bases). The germline V gene has CDR1 SGHAT and CDR2 FQNNGV. V gave up 1 base and J gave up 1 base, with 9 bases separating them. The CDR3 totals 15 residues. Here the CDR3 reads CASSLVVSGTDTQYF. The DNA for the CDR3 is TGTGCCAGCAGCTTAGTTGTTAGCGGCACAGATACGCAGTATTTT.

A few counts support this clonotype. The chain links TRBV12-5 to TRBJ2-3; D remains unclear. In germline, CDR1 is LGHNT, CDR2 FRNRAP. CDR3 length: 12 residues. V lost 4 bases to trimming and J lost 10 bases, with 12 bases between them. The CDR3 region is CASGYGNWAQYF. CDR3 coding DNA: TGTGCTAGTGGTTATGGAAACTGGGCGCAGTATTTT.

This chain connects TRBV27 to TRBJ1-6; D might be TRBD1 (5 bases). CDR1 and CDR2 (germline): MNHEY, SMNVEV (reference sequence). The CDR3 runs 14 residues. V was pared by 8 bases and J by 3 bases, with 11 bases between. The CDR3 sequence: CASGDVGYNSPLHF. CDR3 in DNA: TGTGCCAGCGGGGACGTGGGCTATAATTCACCCCTCCACTTT.

This chain links TRBV5-1 with TRBJ1-1; D is undetermined. This CDR3 has 16 amino acids. CDR1 is SGHRS, CDR2 YFSETQ, per germline. V lost 2 bases and J 3 bases, leaving 17 bases between the germline ends. CDR3 nucleotide sequence: TGCGCCAGCAGCTTCACTGCCGGGTCCCGGGACACTGAAGCTTTCTTT. This sequence encodes CASSFTAGSRDTEAFF.

There are many counts of this clonotype. The gene calls are TRBV10-3 and TRBJ2-7; the D call may be TRBD1 or TRBD2 (5 bases each). Per the germline V gene, CDR1 is ENHRY and CDR2 is SYGVKD. Trimming left V 6 bases short and J 0 bases short, with 12 bases between. The CDR3 covers 14 residues. The CDR3 bases are TGTGCCATCAGCCCCACCGGGACCTCCTACGAGCAGTACTTC. Protein sequence: CAISPTGTSYEQYF.

The chain has TRBV12-5 and TRBJ2-4, with 7 bases that match TRBD1. The J call may not be correct, given that the DNA end is closer to TRBJ2-7. The germline V gene has CDR1 LGHNT and CDR2 FRNRAP. CDR3 length: 16 amino acids. The CDR3 sequence is CASGLVVAGGFYEQYF. The CDR3 DNA reads as TGTGCTAGTGGTTTGGTCGTGGCAGGGGGATTCTACGAGCAGTACTTC.

Comment on this clonotype: A junction end diverges from the germline sequence, so it may reflect a read error. This chain connects TRBV5-1 to TRBJ2-1; the match to TRBD1 covers 9 bases. This CDR3 has 15 residues. The germline CDR1 and CDR2 sequences are SGHRS and YFSETQ. The CDR3: CACSLGGTGYNEQFF. CDR3 nucleotide sequence: TGCGCCTGCAGCTTGGGCGGGACAGGGTACAATGAGCAGTTCTTC.

This chain links TRBV10-3 with TRBJ1-1; D remains ambiguous. From germline, CDR1 is ENHRY and CDR2 SYGVKD. This CDR3 spans 13 amino acids. Trimming left V 2 bases short and J 7 bases short, with 11 bases between. CDR3 nucleotide sequence: TGTGCCATCAGTGAGATACTACGGCTTGAAGCTTTCTTT. It specifies CAISEILRLEAFF.

V and J are TRBV27 and TRBJ2-1, with D unresolved. This CDR3 is 16 amino acids long. The germline CDR1 and CDR2 sequences are MNHEY and SMNVEV (reference sequence). V shed 5 bases and J shed 0 bases, with 14 bases lying between them. This chain's CDR3 is CASSPPEVTSYNEQFF. The CDR3 nucleotides are TGTGCCAGCAGTCCACCGGAAGTTACCTCCTACAATGAGCAGTTCTTC.

The CDR3 sequence: CSANQAGLVTREQFF. CDR3 bases: TGCAGTGCTAATCAAGCGGGACTAGTCACACGCGAGCAGTTCTTC. V gene TRBV20-1 combines with J gene TRBJ2-1; 8 bases are a match to TRBD2. V shed 4 bases, J shed 10 bases, and the junction held 15 bases outside the gene matches. The CDR3 length is 15 residues. Germline assignment: CDR1 DFQATT and CDR2 SNEGSKA (reference sequence).

The genes are TRBV2 and TRBJ2-7; tentatively, D is TRBD2 (5 bases). Trimming left V 3 bases short and J 3 bases short, with 15 bases between. CDR3 length equals 15 residues. Germline V gene data show CDR1 as SNHLY and CDR2 as FYNNEI. The CDR3: CASSDRLRVYYEQYF. In DNA form, the CDR3 reads TGTGCCAGCAGTGACAGATTGAGGGTTTACTACGAGCAGTACTTC.

The table lists this clonotype with many counts. This rearrangement joins TRBV7-2 to TRBJ2-3; no clear D. This CDR3 contains 15 residues. Per germline, CDR1 SGHTA and CDR2 FQGNSA. Trimming cost V 6 bases and J 0 bases, with 13 bases left between them. The CDR3 reads CASRLQHSSTDTQYF. The DNA for the CDR3 is TGTGCCAGCAGACTGCAACACTCAAGCACAGATACGCAGTATTTT.